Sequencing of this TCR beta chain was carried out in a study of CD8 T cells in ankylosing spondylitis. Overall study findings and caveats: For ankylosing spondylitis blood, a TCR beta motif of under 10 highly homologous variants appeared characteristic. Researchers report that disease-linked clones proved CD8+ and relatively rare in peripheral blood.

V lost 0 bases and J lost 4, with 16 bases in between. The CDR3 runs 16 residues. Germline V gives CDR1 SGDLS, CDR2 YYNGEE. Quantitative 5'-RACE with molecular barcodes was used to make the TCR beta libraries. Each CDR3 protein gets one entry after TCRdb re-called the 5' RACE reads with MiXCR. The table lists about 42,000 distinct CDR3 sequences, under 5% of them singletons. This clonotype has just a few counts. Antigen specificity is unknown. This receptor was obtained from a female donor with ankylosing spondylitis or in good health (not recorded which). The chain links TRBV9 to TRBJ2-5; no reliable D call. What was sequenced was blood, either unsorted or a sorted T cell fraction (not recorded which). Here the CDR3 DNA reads TGTGCCAGCAGCGTAGGGTCAGAAGCAAGGTTAGAGACCCAGTACTTC. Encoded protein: CASSVGSEARLETQYF.